One sample yielded the 14 T cell receptor beta chains listed below, sequenced in a study of OX40 agonist ivuxolimab in advanced cancers. Assay: immunoSEQ multiplex PCR; the TCRdb copy retains only in-frame clones and omits some. This repertoire shows roughly 70,000 clones, 80% to 85% found once; its top ten account for roughly 0.4%. The input for sequencing was CD4+ or CD8+ T cells sorted from blood, taken in a trial of the OX40 agonist ivuxolimab. All receptors derive from an adult with an advanced solid tumor such as melanoma, head and neck, liver or kidney cancer.

The V and J genes are TRBV5-1 and TRBJ2-2; D perhaps matches TRBD1 (6 bases). The V end was cut by 7 bases, the J end by 1 base, with 11 bases between. The CDR3 totals 14 residues. The germline gives CDR1 SGHRS, CDR2 YFSETQ. The CDR3: CASRTGMNTGELFF. In nucleotides, the CDR3 is TGCGCCAGCCGCACAGGGATGAACACCGGGGAGCTGTTTTTT.

The rearrangement links TRBV28 to TRBJ1-2; 7 nucleotides agree with TRBD1. The CDR3 contains 13 residues. Per the germline V gene, CDR1 is MDHEN and CDR2 is SYDVKM. The J segment lost 8 bases and the V segment lost 7 bases, leaving 10 bases of the junction unmatched. Here the CDR3 reads CASTGDSLSGYTF. The CDR3 DNA follows: TGTGCCAGCACGGGGGACAGCCTGAGCGGCTACACCTTC.

The chain employs TRBV5-1 and TRBJ1-4; D is perhaps TRBD1 (5 bases). This CDR3 region has 14 residues. V dropped 4 bases and J dropped 8 bases, with 15 bases sitting between them. Germline loops: CDR1 SGHRS, CDR2 YFSETQ. CDR3: CASSKDLRGEKLFF. The CDR3 DNA reads TGCGCCAGCAGCAAGGACCTAAGGGGCGAAAAACTGTTTTTT.

This clone has more than one count but fewer than ten. The chain combines TRBV7-8 with TRBJ1-1; TRBD1 is a possible D gene (5 bases). The V and J ends lost 7 bases and 4 bases respectively, with 25 bases between them. Germline V gives CDR1 SGHVS, CDR2 FQNEAQ. There are 17 residues in the CDR3. Written as DNA, the CDR3 is TGTGCCAGCATAAACCGGGGATGGGGCAGCGGGGGCACTGAAGCTTTCTTT. Amino acids: CASINRGWGSGGTEAFF.

The gene calls are TRBV5-6 and TRBJ1-3, with TRBD1 matching 7 bases. V lost 7 bases, J lost 1 base, and 8 bases stayed unmatched. Germline V gene data show CDR1 as SGHDT and CDR2 as YYEEEE. There are 15 residues in the CDR3. CDR3 loop: CASATSRGSGNTIYF. CDR3 sequence (DNA): TGTGCCAGCGCGACGAGCAGGGGGTCTGGAAACACCATATATTTT.

The CDR3 region is CASSGTGRSFTYEQYV. For the CDR3, the DNA is TGTGCCAGCAGTGGGACAGGCCGCAGCTTTACCTACGAGCAGTACGTC. V gene TRBV6-1 combines with J gene TRBJ2-7; 7 bases map to TRBD1. The ends lost 4 bases at V and 2 bases at J; junction bases unmatched: 11. Germline V lookup: CDR1 MNHNS, CDR2 SASEGT. CDR3 length: 16 residues.

The V call is TRBV6-5, the J call TRBJ2-7, with TRBD1 as a possible D gene (6 bases). The CDR3 runs to 12 residues. Trimming left V 5 bases short and J 6 bases short, with 11 bases between. Germline CDR1 reads MNHEY; CDR2 reads SVGAGI. CDR3 region: CASSKQGSEQYF. The CDR3 region has the DNA TGTGCCAGCAGTAAACAGGGAAGCGAGCAGTACTTC.

The chain has TRBV28 and TRBJ2-3; 7 nucleotides line up with TRBD1. There are 19 residues in the CDR3. CDR1 and CDR2 from the germline V gene are MDHEN and SYDVKM. V shed 5 bases and J 2 bases; nucleotides not matched to a gene: 19. The chain's CDR3 is CASSPTGRTGGSYTDTQYF. The CDR3 nucleotides are TGTGCCAGCAGTCCGACCGGAAGGACAGGCGGATCTTACACAGATACGCAGTATTTT.

This chain uses TRBV7-9 with TRBJ2-3; 10 nucleotides agree with TRBD1. Germline V CDR1 and CDR2: SEHNR, FQNEAQ (reference sequence). The V gene end was trimmed by 4 bases and the J gene end by 4 bases; junction bases not matched to a gene: 2. The CDR3 length is 14 residues. The CDR3 DNA is TGTGCCAGCAGCTCAGGACAGGGGGCAGATACGCAGTATTTT. Translating it yields CASSSGQGADTQYF. The full variable domain, its missing parts supplied by reference TRBV7-9 and TRBJ2-3, is DTGVSQNPRHKITKRGQNVTFRCDPISEHNRLYWYRQTLGQGPEFLTYFQNEAQLEKSRLLSDRFSAERPKGSFSTLEIQRTEQGDSAMYLCASSSGQGADTQYFGPGTRLTVL.

This chain links TRBV7-2 with TRBJ1-2; 7 bases match TRBD1. The CDR3 totals 15 residues. CDR1 is SGHTA and CDR2 is FQGNSA in the germline V gene. Trimming at V came to 1 base and at J to 6 bases, leaving 8 bases not matched to a gene. CDR3 coding DNA: TGTGCCAGCAGCTTAGTAGGGGGCACTGTTAATGGCTACACCTTC. Amino acids: CASSLVGGTVNGYTF.

The chain has TRBV28 and TRBJ2-5; 7 nucleotides agree with TRBD2. V lost 1 base to trimming and J lost 9 bases; unmatched junction nucleotides: 2. Per germline, CDR1 MDHEN and CDR2 SYDVKM. The CDR3 spans 12 residues. The CDR3 is CASSLFRGAQYF. CDR3 coding DNA: TGTGCCAGCAGTTTATTCCGGGGGGCCCAGTACTTC.

The J gene is TRBJ2-1, the V gene TRBV27; D is possibly TRBD1 (5 bases). The CDR3 covers 15 residues. The germline V gene has CDR1 MNHEY and CDR2 SMNVEV (reference sequence). With 6 bases removed from V and 7 bases from J, the gap between germline ends came to 19 bases. CDR3 region: CASRETETATNEQFF. CDR3 bases: TGTGCCAGCAGGGAAACTGAGACAGCCACAAATGAGCAGTTCTTC.

Points on this clone: Different DNA sequences within this sample yield the same CDR3. Here the CDR3 DNA reads TGTGCCAGCAGCTTAGTATCAGGGCAGGGGGCGGGGCAGCCCCAGCATTTT. Translated: CASSLVSGQGAGQPQHF. This chain connects TRBV7-2 to TRBJ1-5; 8 nucleotides match TRBD1. Germline assignment: CDR1 SGHTA and CDR2 FQGNSA. The CDR3 covers 17 residues. Trimming at V came to 1 base and at J to 7 bases, leaving 12 bases not matched to a gene.

This rearrangement joins TRBV7-2 to TRBJ2-5; TRBD1 aligns across 12 bases. Germline CDR1 reads SGHTA; CDR2 reads FQGNSA. Germline trimming cut 4 bases from V and 6 bases from J; bases unmatched to any gene: 15. The CDR3 is 18 residues long. CDR3 residues: CASSSRLRDRGPVKTQYF. The CDR3 DNA sequence: TGTGCCAGCAGCTCCCGACTCCGGGACAGGGGGCCCGTTAAGACCCAGTACTTC.